This is a list of T cell receptor beta chains from one sample in a study of T cell changes during pregnancy in multiple sclerosis. This table comes from immunoSEQ multiplex PCR, and its TCRdb copy is limited to in-frame clones, with some not included. The profile shows about 33,000 clones, approximately 90% of them singletons. This sample comprised CD4+ T cells from peripheral blood mononuclear cells, obtained in the third trimester of pregnancy. All receptors derive from a female donor in good health, enrolled as a control in a pregnancy study. Both conserved end residues are part of each CDR3. Fields, in order: J gene, V gene, D gene, clone size, CDR3 protein, CDR3 DNA. The D gene is left open where the match is weak. For some rows the clone size is stated as once, few or many, or as a class when expanded; others skip it.

TRBJ2-1 | TRBV5-1 | TRBD2 | - | CASSLTSGSMFF | TGCGCCAGCAGCTTAACTAGCGGGAGTATGTTCTTC
TRBJ2-7 | TRBV11-3 | - | once | CASSLYEQYF | TGTGCCAGCAGCCTTTATGAGCAGTACTTC
TRBJ1-5 | TRBV7-8 | - | - | CASSSQGFRQPQHF | TGTGCCAGCAGCTCTCAGGGCTTTCGTCAGCCCCAGCATTTT
TRBJ2-2 | TRBV19 | TRBD2 | - | CASRRGASGEGTGELFF | TGTGCCAGTAGGAGGGGGGCTAGCGGGGAAGGAACCGGGGAGCTGTTTTTT
TRBJ1-2 | TRBV14 | TRBD1 | - | CASSPGQGHGYTF | TGTGCCAGCAGCCCGGGACAGGGCCACGGCTACACCTTC
TRBJ2-1 | TRBV28 | - | - | CASARTTYYNEQFF | TGTGCCAGCGCCCGCACGACATACTACAATGAGCAGTTCTTC
TRBJ2-3 | TRBV28 | - | once | CASSPGQARATQYF | TGTGCCAGCAGTCCTGGACAAGCCCGGGCTACGCAGTATTTT
TRBJ2-3 | TRBV4-1 | TRBD2 | - | CASSRAGGSTDTQYF | TGCGCCAGCAGCCGAGCCGGGGGGTCCACAGATACGCAGTATTTT
TRBJ1-6 | TRBV10-2 | - | - | CASSESEGPLGSPLHF | TGCGCCAGCAGTGAGTCCGAGGGTCCACTCGGTTCACCCCTCCACTTT
TRBJ1-1 | TRBV7-9 | - | few | CASSSPGSPHPGEAFF | TGTGCCAGCAGCTCCCCTGGGAGTCCTCATCCGGGTGAAGCTTTCTTT
TRBJ1-6 | TRBV28 | - | - | CASSSSATGRSVNSPLHF | TGTGCCAGCAGTTCATCGGCGACAGGCCGTAGTGTTAATTCACCCCTCCACTTT
TRBJ2-1 | TRBV6-5 | - | - | CASSYSMGIGGLEQFF | TGTGCCAGCAGTTACTCGATGGGTATTGGAGGCCTTGAGCAGTTCTTC
TRBJ2-2 | TRBV7-8 | - | - | CASPSSGWTGELFF | TGTGCCAGCCCTAGTTCTGGTTGGACCGGGGAGCTGTTTTTT
TRBJ2-5 | TRBV6-1 | TRBD1 | - | CASRTTGVETQYF | TGTGCCAGCAGGACGACAGGGGTAGAGACCCAGTACTTC
TRBJ1-2 | TRBV6-4 | TRBD1 | - | CASSGSGQANTF | TGTGCCAGCAGTGGCTCGGGACAGGCCAACACCTTC
TRBJ2-7 | TRBV7-9 | TRBD2 | - | CASSSSGKYEQYF | TGTGCCAGCAGCTCTAGCGGGAAATACGAGCAGTACTTC
TRBJ2-1 | TRBV9 | TRBD2 | once | CASSVIRGGSVNEQFF | TGTGCCAGCAGCGTAATCAGAGGCGGGAGTGTCAATGAGCAGTTCTTC
TRBJ2-1 | TRBV2 | - | - | CASSPRSGDEQFF | TGTGCCAGCAGTCCCCGCTCCGGGGATGAGCAGTTCTTC
TRBJ1-4 | TRBV4-1 | TRBD1 | - | CASSHPTGANEKLFF | TGCGCCAGCAGCCACCCGACAGGGGCTAATGAAAAACTGTTTTTT
TRBJ2-7 | TRBV11-3 | - | - | CASSLGGGRSYEQYF | TGTGCCAGCAGCTTAGGCGGGGGCCGTTCCTACGAGCAGTACTTC
TRBJ2-1 | TRBV13 | TRBD1 | - | CASSRRDRTLNEQFF | TGTGCCAGCAGCCGTAGGGACAGAACCTTAAATGAGCAGTTCTTC
TRBJ1-2 | TRBV28 | TRBD1 | - | CASSSPGQDYYGYTF | TGTGCCAGCAGCTCACCGGGACAGGATTACTATGGCTACACCTTC
TRBJ2-3 | TRBV7-9 | - | - | CASSAGVRTDTQYF | TGTGCCAGCAGCGCCGGGGTGCGCACAGATACGCAGTATTTT
TRBJ2-3 | TRBV7-3 | TRBD2 | - | CASRPPGLAGADTQYF | TGTGCCAGCAGGCCTCCGGGACTAGCGGGAGCCGATACGCAGTATTTT
TRBJ2-5 | TRBV5-1 | - | - | CASGGVNGETQYF | TGCGCCAGCGGGGGCGTCAATGGGGAGACCCAGTACTTC
TRBJ1-3 | TRBV14 | - | once | CASSQEVRASGNTIYF | TGTGCCAGCAGCCAAGAGGTGAGGGCGTCTGGAAACACCATATATTTT
TRBJ2-3 | TRBV30 | TRBD1 | - | CAWSVGQGTDTQYF | TGTGCCTGGAGTGTTGGACAGGGGACAGATACGCAGTATTTT
TRBJ2-7 | TRBV23-1 | TRBD2 | - | CASSLGLAGGLGEQYF | TGCGCCAGCAGTCTGGGACTAGCGGGGGGGCTAGGCGAGCAGTACTTC
TRBJ1-2 | TRBV7-8 | - | - | CASSFGPTVYGYTF | TGTGCCAGCAGCTTTGGTCCTACGGTTTATGGCTACACCTTC
TRBJ2-1 | TRBV19 | - | - | CASSIGTRATGNEQFF | TGTGCCAGTAGTATTGGTACTCGGGCTACAGGCAATGAGCAGTTCTTC
TRBJ2-3 | TRBV10-3 | TRBD2 | - | CAITPSLAGSTDTQYF | TGTGCCATCACCCCCTCCCTAGCGGGCAGCACAGATACGCAGTATTTT
TRBJ1-5 | TRBV28 | - | - | CASSRTVDQPQHF | TGTGCCAGCAGTCGGACAGTTGATCAGCCCCAGCATTTT
TRBJ1-2 | TRBV4-1 | TRBD1 | - | CASSQGPRDRGNGYTF | TGCGCCAGCAGCCAAGGCCCGCGGGACAGGGGGAATGGCTACACCTTC
TRBJ1-6 | TRBV7-2 | - | once | CASRLRSQPLHF | TGTGCCAGCAGGTTACGTAGCCAACCCCTCCACTTT
TRBJ1-5 | TRBV23-1 | TRBD1 | - | CASSQPGGTGGDQPQHF | TGCGCCAGCAGTCAACCGGGAGGGACAGGGGGCGATCAGCCCCAGCATTTT
TRBJ2-7 | TRBV13 | TRBD2 | - | CASSPSSGRVYEQYF | TGTGCCAGCAGCCCTTCTAGCGGGAGGGTCTACGAGCAGTACTTC
TRBJ1-2 | TRBV18 | - | - | CASSPRQYGYTF | TGTGCCAGCTCACCACGGCAATATGGCTACACCTTC
TRBJ1-1 | TRBV11-2 | - | - | CASSGGNTEAFF | TGTGCCAGCAGCGGCGGAAACACTGAAGCTTTCTTT
TRBJ2-7 | TRBV18 | TRBD1 | - | CASVPGGSDEQYF | TGTGCCAGCGTCCCAGGGGGTTCGGACGAGCAGTACTTC
TRBJ1-1 | TRBV18 | - | - | CASSPVGWTEAFF | TGTGCCAGCTCACCAGTCGGGTGGACTGAAGCTTTCTTT
TRBJ2-7 | TRBV6-4 | TRBD1 | - | CASSDSRTRQGRLTYEQYF | TGTGCCAGCAGTGACTCGAGAACGAGACAGGGCAGATTAACCTACGAGCAGTACTTC
TRBJ1-6 | TRBV18 | - | - | CASSRNSYRTNSPLHF | TGTGCCAGCTCACGAAATAGTTACAGAACTAATTCACCCCTCCACTTT
TRBJ2-1 | TRBV7-6 | TRBD1 | - | CASKPGQGFGEQFF | TGTGCCAGCAAACCGGGACAGGGGTTCGGTGAGCAGTTCTTC
TRBJ2-1 | TRBV13 | TRBD1 | - | CASSPGQGRSNEQFF | TGTGCCAGCAGCCCGGGACAGGGGAGAAGCAATGAGCAGTTCTTC
TRBJ1-1 | TRBV28 | - | - | CASSPINTEAFF | TGTGCCAGCAGTCCTATAAACACTGAAGCTTTCTTT
TRBJ2-1 | TRBV4-3 | TRBD2 | once | CASSQLAGVSHEQFF | TGCGCCAGCAGCCAACTAGCGGGAGTCAGCCATGAGCAGTTCTTC
TRBJ1-6 | TRBV28 | - | - | CASSLLESPLHF | TGTGCCAGCAGCCTCCTCGAGTCACCCCTCCACTTT
TRBJ1-6 | TRBV5-5 | - | few | CASSLDFRSYNSPLHF | TGTGCCAGCAGCTTGGACTTTCGGTCCTATAATTCACCCCTCCACTTT
TRBJ1-1 | TRBV6-1 | - | - | CASRQIMNTEAFF | TGTGCCAGCAGACAGATTATGAACACTGAAGCTTTCTTT
TRBJ1-2 | TRBV14 | - | - | CASSPADNYGYTF | TGTGCCAGCAGCCCGGCGGATAACTATGGCTACACCTTC